This T cell receptor beta chain appears in the sequencing data of a study of blood T cell repertoires in COVID-19. At the level of the study: COVID-19 samples from acute and convalescent phases originated in the United States, Italy and Spain. T cells, B-cell-depleted T cells, or PBMCs provided the cDNA or gDNA that served as material.

How the authors handled the data: The authors estimated nucleated cell counts from reference gene primer amplification. TCRdb keeps only in-frame clones here, not all; method: immunoSEQ multiplex PCR. V and J calls and clone size come straight from that table; D and trimming were deduced from the DNA. The sample holds approximately 200,000 clones; around 83% are singletons and the top ten take approximately 2.6%. V lost 1 base and J lost 3; bases outside the gene matches: 13. This CDR3 is built from 18 residues. In germline, CDR1 is MNHEY, CDR2 SMNVEV (reference sequence). The chain employs TRBV27 and TRBJ1-1; 8 bases map to TRBD1. What was sequenced was peripheral blood. The sequence came from a man aged 45 to 65 who had recovered from COVID-19. In DNA form, the CDR3 reads TGTGCCAGCAGTTTATGGGGGACAGGTTACCTACGGGACACTGAAGCTTTCTTT. As protein: CASSLWGTGYLRDTEAFF.